These 10 T cell receptor beta chains originate from one sample sequenced in a study of monozygotic twins with inflammatory bowel disease. After re-calling the 5' RACE reads, TCRdb lists one entry per CDR3 protein, DNA absent. The specimen's table records tens of thousands of distinct CDR3 sequences. Sequencing was done on a sample of blood. These receptors all come from a human donor with ulcerative colitis or Crohn's disease, or a healthy co-twin of an affected twin (not recorded which).

The CDR3 reads CASSVATGGNTEAFF. V usage is TRBV9 and J usage is TRBJ1-1; TCRdb's D call, TRBD1, is unchecked because there is no DNA. The germline gives CDR1 SGDLS, CDR2 YYNGEE. This CDR3 region has 15 residues.

The J gene is TRBJ2-1, the V gene TRBV5-1; TCRdb's D call of TRBD2 is untestable without DNA. Germline V gene sequence: CDR1 SGHRS, CDR2 YFSETQ. The CDR3 contains 15 residues. The CDR3 sequence: CASSLEEGPGNEQFF.

CDR3 loop: CASSATGGAQEKLFF. The chain employs TRBV7-9 and TRBJ1-4; TCRdb gives TRBD1 as the D gene, but with no DNA this cannot be confirmed. Germline lookup yields CDR1 SEHNR and CDR2 FQNEAQ (reference sequence). This CDR3 comprises 15 residues.

The chain combines TRBV5-1 with TRBJ1-2. Germline CDR1 is SGHRS and CDR2 is YFSETQ. This CDR3 has 15 residues. CDR3 protein: CASSLGDGANYGYTF.

The CDR3 region is CASSFRDEGRNEQFF. The gene calls are TRBV7-2 and TRBJ2-1; TCRdb selects TRBD1, and the lack of DNA leaves this call unchecked. The V gene's germline CDR1 is SGHTA and CDR2 FQGNSA. This CDR3 is built from 15 residues. Supplemented by reference TRBV7-2 and TRBJ2-1, the full variable domain reads GAGVSQSPSNKVTEKGKDVELRCDPISGHTALYWYRQSLGQGLEFLIYFQGNSAPDKSGLPSDRFSAERTGGSVSTLTIQRTQQEDSAVYLCASSFRDEGRNEQFFGPGTRLTVL.

The CDR3 sequence: CASSWDTTNTGELFF. V and J are TRBV12-3 or TRBV12-4 and TRBJ2-2; TCRdb indicates TRBD1, and absent DNA this call remains unverified. The CDR3 runs to 15 residues.

This chain uses TRBV7-9 with TRBJ1-5. Germline-derived CDR1 and CDR2 are SEHNR and FQNEAQ (reference sequence). CDR3 size: 12 residues. CDR3 amino acids: CASSRPNQPQHF. Based on the CDR3 plus reference TRBV7-9 and TRBJ1-5, the full variable domain is DTGVSQNPRHKITKRGQNVTFRCDPISEHNRLYWYRQTLGQGPEFLTYFQNEAQLEKSRLLSDRFSAERPKGSFSTLEIQRTEQGDSAMYLCASSRPNQPQHFGDGTRLSIL.

This sequence joins TRBV6-5 and TRBJ2-2. Germline CDR1 and CDR2: MNHEY and SVGAGI. The CDR3 loop spans 15 amino acids. CDR3 in amino acids: CASSYSRTGTGELFF.

The rearrangement joins TRBV12-3 or TRBV12-4 to TRBJ2-1; TCRdb reports TRBD2, a call that lacks DNA to check it against. The CDR3 contains 16 residues. This CDR3 reads CASSPSYSGGAEEQFF.

This chain connects TRBV20-1 to TRBJ2-7; the D call of TRBD1 rests on TCRdb alone, since no DNA is present to check it. The CDR3 is 15 residues long. The germline gives CDR1 DFQATT, CDR2 SNEGSKA (reference sequence). CDR3 protein: CSAPPGGASSYEQYF.